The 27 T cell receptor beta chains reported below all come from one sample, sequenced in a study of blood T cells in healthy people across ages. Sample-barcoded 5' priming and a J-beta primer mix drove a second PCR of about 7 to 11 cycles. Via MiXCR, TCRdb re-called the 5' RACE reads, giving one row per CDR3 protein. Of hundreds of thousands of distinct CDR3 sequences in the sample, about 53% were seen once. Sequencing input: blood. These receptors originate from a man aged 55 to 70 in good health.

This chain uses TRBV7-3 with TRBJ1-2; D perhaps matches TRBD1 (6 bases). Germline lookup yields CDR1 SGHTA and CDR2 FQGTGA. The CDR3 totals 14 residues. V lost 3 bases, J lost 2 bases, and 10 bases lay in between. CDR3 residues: CASSFDTGNYGYTF. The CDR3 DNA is TGTGCCAGCAGCTTTGACACAGGGAACTATGGCTACACCTTC.

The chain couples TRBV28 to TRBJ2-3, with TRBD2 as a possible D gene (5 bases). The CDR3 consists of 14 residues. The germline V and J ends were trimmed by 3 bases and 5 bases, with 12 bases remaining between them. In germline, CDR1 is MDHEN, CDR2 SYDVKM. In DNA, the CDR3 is TGTGCCAGCAGTTTGCCTAGCTATCGAGATACGCAGTATTTT. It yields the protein CASSLPSYRDTQYF.

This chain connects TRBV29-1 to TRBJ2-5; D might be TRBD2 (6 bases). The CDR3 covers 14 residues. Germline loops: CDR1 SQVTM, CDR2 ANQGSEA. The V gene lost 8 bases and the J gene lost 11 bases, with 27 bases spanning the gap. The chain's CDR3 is CSIGGQGAVNEQYF. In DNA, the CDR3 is TGCAGCATTGGAGGGCAGGGAGCAGTCAATGAGCAGTACTTC.

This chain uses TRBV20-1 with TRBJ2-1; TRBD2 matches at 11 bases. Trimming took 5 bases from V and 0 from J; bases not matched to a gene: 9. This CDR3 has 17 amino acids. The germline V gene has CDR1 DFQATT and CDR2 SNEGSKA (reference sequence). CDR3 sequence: CSALGLAARSSYNEQFF. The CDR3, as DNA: TGCAGTGCTCTGGGACTAGCGGCACGAAGCTCCTACAATGAGCAGTTCTTC.

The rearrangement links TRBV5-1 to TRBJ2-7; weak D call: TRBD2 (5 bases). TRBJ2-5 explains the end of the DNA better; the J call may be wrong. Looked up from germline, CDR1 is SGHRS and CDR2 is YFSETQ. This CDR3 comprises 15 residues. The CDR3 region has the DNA TGCGCCAGCAGCGAGGGTGCTAGCTCTCCTGGGACCCAGTACTTC. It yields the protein CASSEGASSPGTQYF.

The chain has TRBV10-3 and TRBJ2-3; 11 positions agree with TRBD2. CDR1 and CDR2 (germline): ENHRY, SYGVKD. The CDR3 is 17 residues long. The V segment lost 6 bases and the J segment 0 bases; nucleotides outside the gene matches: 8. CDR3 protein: CAISGLAGSSSTDTQYF. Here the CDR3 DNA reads TGTGCCATCAGCGGACTAGCGGGTTCTTCTAGCACAGATACGCAGTATTTT.

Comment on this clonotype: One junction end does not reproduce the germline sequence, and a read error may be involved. Written as DNA, the CDR3 is TGTGCCAGCTCACCAGGGGGACAGAACTATGGCTACACCTTC. Translation gives CASSPGGQNYGYTF. V and J are TRBV5-1 and TRBJ1-2; 7 bases are shared with TRBD1. Germline loops: CDR1 SGHRS, CDR2 YFSETQ. CDR3 size: 14 residues.

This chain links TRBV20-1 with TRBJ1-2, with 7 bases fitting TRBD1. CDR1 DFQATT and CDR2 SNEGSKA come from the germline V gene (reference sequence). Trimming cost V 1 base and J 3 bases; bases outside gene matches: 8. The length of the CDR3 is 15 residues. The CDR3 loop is CSARGKGAWYYGYTF. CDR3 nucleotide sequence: TGCAGTGCTAGAGGAAAGGGGGCCTGGTACTATGGCTACACCTTC.

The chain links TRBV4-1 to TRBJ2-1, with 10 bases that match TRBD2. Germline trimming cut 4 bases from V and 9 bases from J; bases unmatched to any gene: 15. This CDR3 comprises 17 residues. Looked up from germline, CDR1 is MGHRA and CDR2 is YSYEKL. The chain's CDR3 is CASSPANLAGARGEQFF. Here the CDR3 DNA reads TGCGCCAGCAGCCCAGCGAACCTAGCGGGGGCGCGGGGTGAGCAGTTCTTC.

CDR3 region: CASRGTAYEQYF. DNA for the CDR3: TGTGCCAGCAGGGGGACAGCCTACGAGCAGTACTTC. The chain links TRBV6-6 to TRBJ2-7, with 7 bases identical to TRBD1. V trimming: 6 bases; J trimming: 2 bases; junction bases outside the gene matches: 1. The length of the CDR3 is 12 residues. The germline V gene encodes CDR1 MNHNY and CDR2 SVGAGI (reference sequence).

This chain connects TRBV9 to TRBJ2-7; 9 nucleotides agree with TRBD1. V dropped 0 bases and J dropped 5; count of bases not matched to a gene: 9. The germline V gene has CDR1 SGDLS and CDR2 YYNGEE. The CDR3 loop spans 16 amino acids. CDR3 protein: CASSVDPTGGLNEQYF. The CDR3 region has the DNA TGTGCCAGCAGCGTAGACCCGACAGGGGGTTTGAACGAGCAGTACTTC. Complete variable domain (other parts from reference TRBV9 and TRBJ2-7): DSGVTQTPKHLITATGQRVTLRCSPRSGDLSVYWYQQSLDQGLQFLIQYYNGEERAKGNILERFSAQQFPDLHSELNLSSLELGDSALYFCASSVDPTGGLNEQYFGPGTRLTVT.

The CDR3 sequence: CASSESLAKNIQYF. DNA of the CDR3: TGCGCCAGCAGTGAGAGCCTAGCCAAAAACATTCAGTACTTC. J is TRBJ2-4 and V is TRBV10-1, with D unresolved. The V gene lost 2 bases and the J gene lost 0 bases, with 5 bases spanning the gap. The V gene's germline CDR1 is WNHNN and CDR2 SYGVQD (reference sequence). The CDR3 runs to 14 residues.

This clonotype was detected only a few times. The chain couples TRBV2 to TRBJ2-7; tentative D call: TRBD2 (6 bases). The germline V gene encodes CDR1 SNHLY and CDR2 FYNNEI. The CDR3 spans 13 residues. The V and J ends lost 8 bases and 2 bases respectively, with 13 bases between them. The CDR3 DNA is TGTGCCAGCCGGGAGACAGCAACCTACGAGCAGTACTTC. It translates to CASRETATYEQYF. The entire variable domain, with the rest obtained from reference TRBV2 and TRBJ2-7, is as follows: EPEVTQTPSHQVTQMGQEVILRCVPISNHLYFYWYRQILGQKVEFLVSFYNNEISEKSEIFDDQFSVERPDGSNFTLKIRSTKLEDSAMYFCASRETATYEQYFGPGTRLTVT.

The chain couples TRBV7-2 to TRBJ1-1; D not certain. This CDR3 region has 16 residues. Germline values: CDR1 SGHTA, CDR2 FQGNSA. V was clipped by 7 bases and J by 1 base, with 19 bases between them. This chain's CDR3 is CASTAGNRGWNTEAFF. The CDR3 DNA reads TGTGCCAGCACCGCCGGGAATAGAGGCTGGAACACTGAAGCTTTCTTT.

The CDR3 DNA follows: TGCAGTGCTAGAGATCGACAGGGGGCCTTTACCGGGGAGCTGTTTTTT. It translates to CSARDRQGAFTGELFF. V usage is TRBV20-1 and J usage is TRBJ2-2, with TRBD1 matching 10 bases. V lost 0 bases and J lost 5; bases outside the gene matches: 6. CDR1 and CDR2 from the germline V gene are DFQATT and SNEGSKA (reference sequence). The CDR3 has 16 residues.

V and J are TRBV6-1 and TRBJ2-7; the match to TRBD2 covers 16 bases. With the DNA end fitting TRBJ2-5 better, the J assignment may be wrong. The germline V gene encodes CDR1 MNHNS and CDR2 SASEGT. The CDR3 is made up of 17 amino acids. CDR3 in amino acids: CASSPGGTSGGVETQYF. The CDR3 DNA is TGTGCCAGCAGTCCGGGGGGGACTAGCGGGGGGGTGGAGACCCAGTACTTC.

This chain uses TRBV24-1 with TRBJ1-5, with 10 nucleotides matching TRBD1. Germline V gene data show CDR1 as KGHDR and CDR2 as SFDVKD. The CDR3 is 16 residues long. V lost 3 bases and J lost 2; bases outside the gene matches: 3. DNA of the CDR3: TGTGCCACCAGTGATCCCGGGACAGGGGGCAATCAGCCCCAGCATTTT. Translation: CATSDPGTGGNQPQHF.

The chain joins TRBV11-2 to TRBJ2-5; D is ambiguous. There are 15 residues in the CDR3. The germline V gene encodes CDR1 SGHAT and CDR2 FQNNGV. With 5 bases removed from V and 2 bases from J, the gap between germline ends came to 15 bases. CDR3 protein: CASSPQAGSQETQYF. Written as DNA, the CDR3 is TGTGCCAGCAGCCCCCAGGCAGGTTCACAAGAGACCCAGTACTTC.

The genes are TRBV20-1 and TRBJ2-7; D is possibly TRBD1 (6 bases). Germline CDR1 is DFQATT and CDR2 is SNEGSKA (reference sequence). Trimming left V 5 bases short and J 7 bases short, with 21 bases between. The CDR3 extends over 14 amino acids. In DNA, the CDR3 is TGCAGTGCTTCCGGGACACTTTACAACAATGAGCAGTACTTC. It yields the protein CSASGTLYNNEQYF.

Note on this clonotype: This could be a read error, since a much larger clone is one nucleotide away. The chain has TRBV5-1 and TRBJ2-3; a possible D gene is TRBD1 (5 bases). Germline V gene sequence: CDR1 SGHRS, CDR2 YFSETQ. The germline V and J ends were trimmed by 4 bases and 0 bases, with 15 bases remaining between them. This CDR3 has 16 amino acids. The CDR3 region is CASSRDSPPSTDTQYF. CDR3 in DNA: TGCGCCAGCAGCCGTGACAGTCCTCCTAGCACAGATACGCAGTATTTT. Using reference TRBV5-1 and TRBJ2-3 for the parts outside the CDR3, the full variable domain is KAGVTQTPRYLIKTRGQQVTLSCSPISGHRSVSWYQQTPGQGLQFLFEYFSETQRNKGNFPGRFSGRQFSNSRSEMNVSTLELGDSALYLCASSRDSPPSTDTQYFGPGTRLTVL.

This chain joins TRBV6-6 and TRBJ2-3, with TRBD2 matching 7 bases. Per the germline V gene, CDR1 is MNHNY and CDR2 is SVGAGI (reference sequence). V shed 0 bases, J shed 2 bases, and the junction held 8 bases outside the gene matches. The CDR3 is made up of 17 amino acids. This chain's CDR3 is CASSYSRAGVITDTQYF. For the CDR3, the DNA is TGTGCCAGCAGTTACTCGAGGGCGGGGGTGATCACAGATACGCAGTATTTT.

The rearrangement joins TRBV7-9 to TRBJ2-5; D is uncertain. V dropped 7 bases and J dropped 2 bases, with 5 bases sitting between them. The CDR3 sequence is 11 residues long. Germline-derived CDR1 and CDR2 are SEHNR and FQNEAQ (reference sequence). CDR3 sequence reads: CASNTQETQYF. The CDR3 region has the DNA TGTGCCAGCAACACACAAGAGACCCAGTACTTC.

CDR3 amino acids: CASSLAGGLGTQYF. The CDR3, as DNA: TGTGCCAGCAGTTTAGCGGGGGGCCTAGGGACGCAGTATTTT. The chain has TRBV12-3 or TRBV12-4 and TRBJ2-3; possibly TRBD1 or TRBD2 for D (6 bases each). The ends were cut back, 0 bases at V and 9 bases at J, with 13 bases in the middle. CDR3 length: 14 amino acids.

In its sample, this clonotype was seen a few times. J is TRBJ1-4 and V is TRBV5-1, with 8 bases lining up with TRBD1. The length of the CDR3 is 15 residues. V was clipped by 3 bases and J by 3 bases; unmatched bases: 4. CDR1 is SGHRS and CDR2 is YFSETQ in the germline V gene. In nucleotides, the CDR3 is TGCGCCAGCAGCTCTCAGGGGGCAGCTAATGAAAAACTGTTTTTT. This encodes CASSSQGAANEKLFF.

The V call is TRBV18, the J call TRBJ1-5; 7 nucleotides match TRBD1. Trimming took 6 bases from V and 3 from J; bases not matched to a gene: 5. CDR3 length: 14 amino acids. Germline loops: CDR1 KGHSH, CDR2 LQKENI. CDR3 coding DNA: TGTGCCAGCTCTTTAGGGGGCGACAATCAGCCCCAGCATTTT. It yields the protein CASSLGGDNQPQHF.

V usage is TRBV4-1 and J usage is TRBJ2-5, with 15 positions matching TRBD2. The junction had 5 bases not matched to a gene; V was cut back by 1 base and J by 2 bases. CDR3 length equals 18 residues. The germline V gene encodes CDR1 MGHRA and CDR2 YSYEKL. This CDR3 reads CASSQGTSGGARQETQYF. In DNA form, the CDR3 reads TGCGCCAGCAGCCAAGGGACTAGCGGGGGGGCGCGGCAAGAGACCCAGTACTTC.

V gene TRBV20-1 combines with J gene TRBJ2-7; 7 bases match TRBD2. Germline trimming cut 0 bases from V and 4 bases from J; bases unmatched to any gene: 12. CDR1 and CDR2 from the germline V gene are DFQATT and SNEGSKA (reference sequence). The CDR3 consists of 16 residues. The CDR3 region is CSARDRDYGTAYEQYF. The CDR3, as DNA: TGCAGTGCTAGAGACCGGGACTACGGGACGGCATACGAGCAGTACTTC.